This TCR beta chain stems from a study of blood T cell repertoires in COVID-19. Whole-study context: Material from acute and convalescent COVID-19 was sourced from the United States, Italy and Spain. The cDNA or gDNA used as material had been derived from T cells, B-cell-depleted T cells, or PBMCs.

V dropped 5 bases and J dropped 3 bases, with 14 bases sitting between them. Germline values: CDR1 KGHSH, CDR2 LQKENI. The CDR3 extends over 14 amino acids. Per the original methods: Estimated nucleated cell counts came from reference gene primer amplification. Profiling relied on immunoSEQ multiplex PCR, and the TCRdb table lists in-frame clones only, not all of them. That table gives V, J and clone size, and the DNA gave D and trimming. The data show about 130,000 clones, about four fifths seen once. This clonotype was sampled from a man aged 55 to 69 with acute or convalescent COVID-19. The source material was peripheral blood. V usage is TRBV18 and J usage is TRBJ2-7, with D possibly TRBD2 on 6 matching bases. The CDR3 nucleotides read TGTGCCAGCTCATCCTTGGGGCGGGACTACGAGCAGTACTTC. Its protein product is CASSSLGRDYEQYF. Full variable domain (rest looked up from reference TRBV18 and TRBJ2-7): NAGVMQNPRHLVRRRGQEARLRCSPMKGHSHVYWYRQLPEEGLKFMVYLQKENIIDESGMPKERFSAEFPKEGPSILRIQQVVRGDSAAYFCASSSLGRDYEQYFGPGTRLTVT.